Below, 26 T cell receptor beta chains from the same sample are listed, as sequenced in a study of blood T cell repertoires in COVID-19. The assay was immunoSEQ multiplex PCR, and TCRdb's table has in-frame clones only and misses some. Here the sample spans more than 85,000 clones, around 85% being singletons. The sample comprised peripheral blood. These receptors were collected from an older woman with acute or convalescent COVID-19.

Only a few counts were recorded for this clone. The chain recombines TRBV30 with TRBJ2-7; TRBD2 agrees at 10 bases. This CDR3 contains 13 residues. The V and J ends lost 5 bases and 6 bases, in that order; junction bases with no gene match: 7. Germline V gene data show CDR1 as GTSNPN and CDR2 as SVGIG (reference sequence). The CDR3, as DNA: TGTGCCTGGGGAGCGGGGGGGCCAGGCGAGCAGTACTTC. Amino acid sequence: CAWGAGGPGEQYF.

The gene calls are TRBV7-2 and TRBJ2-1; TRBD2 matches at 9 bases. Germline V lookup: CDR1 SGHTA, CDR2 FQGNSA. V shed 4 bases and J 7 bases; nucleotides not matched to a gene: 14. The CDR3 runs to 17 residues. CDR3 sequence: CASSSISGGPFWNEQFF. The CDR3 bases are TGTGCCAGCAGCTCTATCAGCGGGGGGCCTTTTTGGAATGAGCAGTTCTTC.

V usage is TRBV28 and J usage is TRBJ2-7; TRBD2 might be the D (7 bases). CDR3 size: 14 residues. CDR1 MDHEN and CDR2 SYDVKM come from the germline V gene. V dropped 6 bases and J dropped 0 bases, with 12 bases sitting between them. The CDR3 nucleotides read TGTGCCAGCAGAGTGGGGGGGGCCTCCTACGAGCAGTACTTC. Translated: CASRVGGASYEQYF.

V gene TRBV2 combines with J gene TRBJ1-2, with D possibly TRBD1 on 6 matching bases. Germline assignment: CDR1 SNHLY and CDR2 FYNNEI. CDR3 length: 13 residues. V was pared by 6 bases and J by 2 bases, with 10 bases between. CDR3 residues: CASSKTGNYGYTF. The CDR3 region has the DNA TGTGCCAGCAGCAAAACAGGGAACTATGGCTACACCTTC.

J is TRBJ1-2 and V is TRBV7-8, with D maybe TRBD1 (6 bases). Germline V lookup: CDR1 SGHVS, CDR2 FQNEAQ. V lost 5 bases to trimming and J lost 7 bases, with 14 bases between them. CDR3 length: 13 residues. CDR3: CASSVQGFSGYTF. The CDR3 DNA sequence: TGTGCCAGCAGCGTACAGGGTTTCAGTGGCTACACCTTC.

The rearrangement uses TRBV18 and TRBJ1-5; 7 bases agree with TRBD1. This CDR3 contains 16 residues. J lost 5 bases, V lost 5 bases, and 12 bases had no gene match. CDR1 is KGHSH, CDR2 LQKENI, per germline. The CDR3 bases are TGTGCCAGCTCAGGAAACAGGGGTCGCCCTGATCAGCCCCAGCATTTT. It translates to CASSGNRGRPDQPQHF.

This sequence joins TRBV4-3 and TRBJ2-1; D call uncertain. CDR1 LGHNA and CDR2 YSLEER come from the germline V gene. This CDR3 region has 13 residues. V lost 2 bases, J lost 8 bases, and 10 bases lay in between. The DNA for the CDR3 is TGCGCCAGCAGCCAACGTCTAGAAGATGAGCAGTTCTTC. Translation gives CASSQRLEDEQFF.

V and J are TRBV7-6 and TRBJ1-4; 8 bases agree with TRBD1. V was clipped by 4 bases and J by 5 bases; unmatched bases: 6. CDR3 length: 15 residues. Germline loops: CDR1 SGHVS, CDR2 FNYEAQ. CDR3 nucleotides: TGTGCCAGCAGCTCAACAGGGGGATACAATGAAAAACTGTTTTTT. Amino acid sequence: CASSSTGGYNEKLFF.

This chain joins TRBV11-2 and TRBJ1-1; tentatively, D is TRBD1 (5 bases). Germline CDR1 reads SGHAT; CDR2 reads FQNNGV. The CDR3 covers 13 residues. Trimming removed 5 bases at V and 4 bases at J, with 11 bases between. The CDR3 loop is CASSRNQGTEAFF. DNA for the CDR3: TGTGCCAGCAGCCGGAATCAGGGCACTGAAGCTTTCTTT.

This clone was picked up a small number of times. This sample also contains other DNA sequences that code for the same CDR3. The chain is built from TRBV6-5 and TRBJ2-1; TRBD1 matches at 9 bases. Germline trimming cut 0 bases from V and 2 bases from J; bases unmatched to any gene: 2. The V gene's germline CDR1 is MNHEY and CDR2 SVGAGI. This CDR3 has 16 residues. The CDR3 loop is CASSYSNRGPYNEQFF. The CDR3 DNA reads as TGTGCCAGCAGTTACTCGAACAGGGGGCCCTACAATGAGCAGTTCTTC.

The rearrangement links TRBV9 to TRBJ1-1; the match to TRBD1 covers 9 bases. The CDR3 covers 14 residues. CDR1 and CDR2 (germline): SGDLS, YYNGEE. Germline trimming cut 3 bases from V and 4 bases from J; bases unmatched to any gene: 4. This CDR3 reads CASSARTGATEAFF. The CDR3, as DNA: TGTGCCAGCAGCGCCAGGACAGGGGCCACTGAAGCTTTCTTT.

The chain couples TRBV25-1 to TRBJ1-4; D is unresolved. The CDR3 length is 14 residues. The germline V and J ends were trimmed by 1 base and 4 bases, with 7 bases remaining between them. CDR1 and CDR2 from the germline V gene are MGHDK and SYGVNS. The CDR3 DNA reads TGTGCCAGCAGTGAATTAGGAGGTAATGAAAAACTGTTTTTT. Protein product: CASSELGGNEKLFF.

This clone was seen just once. This chain links TRBV5-5 with TRBJ1-2; no reliable D call. In germline, CDR1 is SGHKS, CDR2 YYEKEE (reference sequence). There are 17 residues in the CDR3. The V end was cut by 1 base, the J end by 1 base, with 17 bases between. CDR3 sequence reads: CASSLRGPADLNYGYTF. CDR3 coding DNA: TGTGCCAGCAGCTTGCGAGGCCCAGCCGACCTTAACTATGGCTACACCTTC. The whole variable domain, remainder taken from reference TRBV5-5 and TRBJ1-2, is DAGVTQSPTHLIKTRGQQVTLRCSPISGHKSVSWYQQVLGQGPQFIFQYYEKEERGRGNFPDRFSARQFPNYSSELNVNALLLGDSALYLCASSLRGPADLNYGYTFGSGTRLTVV.

The chain links TRBV3-1 (or the pseudogene TRBV3-2) to TRBJ2-2, with 7 bases matching TRBD2. Germline trimming cut 1 base from V and 4 bases from J; bases unmatched to any gene: 9. The germline V gene encodes CDR1 LGHDT and CDR2 YNNKEL (reference sequence). The CDR3 totals 17 residues. The CDR3 loop is CASSQGSWRGTTGELFF. CDR3 DNA: TGTGCCAGCAGCCAAGGCTCCTGGCGGGGGACCACCGGGGAGCTGTTTTTT.

The chain recombines TRBV19 with TRBJ2-5; D perhaps matches TRBD2 (7 bases). V gave up 7 bases and J gave up 2 bases, with 20 bases separating them. CDR3 length: 16 amino acids. In germline, CDR1 is LNHDA, CDR2 SQIVND (reference sequence). CDR3 region: CASKGGGPGFQETQYF. The CDR3 nucleotides are TGTGCCAGTAAGGGCGGGGGCCCGGGCTTTCAAGAGACCCAGTACTTC.

The V call is TRBV10-3, the J call TRBJ1-5, with 7 bases that match TRBD1. There are 17 residues in the CDR3. V shed 0 bases, J shed 3 bases, and the junction held 8 bases outside the gene matches. Germline-derived CDR1 and CDR2 are ENHRY and SYGVKD. CDR3 nucleotide sequence: TGTGCCATCAGTGAGTCGTCAGGGGGTAATAACAATCAGCCCCAGCATTTT. This encodes CAISESSGGNNNQPQHF.

V gene TRBV5-5 combines with J gene TRBJ2-3; no clear D. Germline CDR1 SGHKS, CDR2 YYEKEE (reference sequence). This CDR3 region has 12 residues. Trimming shortened V by 5 bases and J by 0 bases, and 4 bases separated the two germline ends. The CDR3 reads CASRASTDTQYF. In DNA form, the CDR3 reads TGTGCCAGCAGGGCTAGCACAGATACGCAGTATTTT.

The chain recombines TRBV28 with TRBJ2-7; tentative D call: TRBD1 (5 bases). Trimming removed 2 bases from V and 1 base from J, with 12 bases in between. Germline lookup yields CDR1 MDHEN and CDR2 SYDVKM. CDR3 size: 15 residues. The chain's CDR3 is CASSLTPGLSYEQYF. In nucleotides, the CDR3 is TGTGCCAGCAGTTTAACGCCAGGGTTGTCCTACGAGCAGTACTTC. The complete variable domain, with remaining parts taken from reference TRBV28 and TRBJ2-7, reads DVKVTQSSRYLVKRTGEKVFLECVQDMDHENMFWYRQDPGLGLRLIYFSYDVKMKEKGDIPEGYSVSREKKERFSLILESASTNQTSMYLCASSLTPGLSYEQYFGPGTRLTVT.

The chain has TRBV7-4 and TRBJ1-5; D not resolved. Germline values: CDR1 SGHVT, CDR2 SQSDAQ. The CDR3 extends over 14 amino acids. The V gene lost 4 bases and the J gene lost 4 bases, with 11 bases spanning the gap. The CDR3 region has the DNA TGTGCCAGCAGCTCATGGACGGGGAATCAGCCCCAGCATTTT. It yields the protein CASSSWTGNQPQHF.

The chain links TRBV10-2 to TRBJ2-5; D not resolved. Per the germline V gene, CDR1 is WSHSY and CDR2 is SAAADI. V shed 4 bases and J shed 5 bases, with 8 bases lying between them. This CDR3 has 12 residues. In DNA, the CDR3 is TGCGCCAGCAGTGGCCCCCGGGAGACCCAGTACTTC. Encoded protein: CASSGPRETQYF.

The chain carries TRBV7-9 and TRBJ1-1; D is ambiguous. Trimming removed 1 base from V and 1 base from J, with 10 bases in between. The CDR3 covers 15 residues. The germline V gene encodes CDR1 SEHNR and CDR2 FQNEAQ (reference sequence). The CDR3 is CASSLGSRGNTEAFF. The CDR3 coding sequence is TGTGCCAGCAGCTTAGGATCGCGGGGGAACACTGAAGCTTTCTTT.

The chain recombines TRBV5-1 with TRBJ1-5; 7 bases agree with TRBD1. CDR1 and CDR2 (germline): SGHRS, YFSETQ. CDR3 length equals 15 residues. V was clipped by 0 bases and J by 6 bases; unmatched bases: 6. The CDR3 bases are TGCGCCAGCAGCTTGGGGTCAGGGGGAAGTCAGCCCCAGCATTTT. Its protein is CASSLGSGGSQPQHF.

This sequence joins TRBV29-1 and TRBJ2-7, with TRBD1 matching over 9 bases. Germline CDR1 and CDR2: SQVTM and ANQGSEA. The V segment lost 4 bases and the J segment 7 bases; nucleotides outside the gene matches: 8. CDR3 length: 13 amino acids. In nucleotides, the CDR3 is TGCAGCGTTGCGGACAGGGGAGTTTGGGAGCAGTACTTC. Protein product: CSVADRGVWEQYF.

The chain combines TRBV29-1 with TRBJ1-5; D not certain. The V gene lost 4 bases and the J gene lost 3 bases, with 10 bases spanning the gap. This CDR3 region has 13 residues. The V gene's germline CDR1 is SQVTM and CDR2 ANQGSEA. CDR3 loop: CSVGAAVNQPQHF. The CDR3 nucleotides are TGCAGCGTTGGGGCAGCCGTCAATCAGCCCCAGCATTTT.

V is TRBV7-9 and J is TRBJ2-2; D gene uncertain. Germline CDR1 SEHNR, CDR2 FQNEAQ (reference sequence). The V and J ends lost 6 bases and 2 bases respectively, with 13 bases between them. The CDR3 loop spans 15 amino acids. The DNA for the CDR3 is TGTGCCAGCAGTTTCGCGACACTTAACACCGGGGAGCTGTTTTTT. This sequence encodes CASSFATLNTGELFF.

The chain uses TRBV4-3 and TRBJ2-1; 8 bases fit TRBD2. The CDR3 runs to 16 residues. CDR1 and CDR2 from the germline V gene are LGHNA and YSLEER. V dropped 0 bases and J dropped 5; count of bases not matched to a gene: 6. CDR3: CASSQEIGTRHNEQFF. In nucleotides, the CDR3 is TGCGCCAGCAGCCAAGAAATAGGGACTAGACACAATGAGCAGTTCTTC.